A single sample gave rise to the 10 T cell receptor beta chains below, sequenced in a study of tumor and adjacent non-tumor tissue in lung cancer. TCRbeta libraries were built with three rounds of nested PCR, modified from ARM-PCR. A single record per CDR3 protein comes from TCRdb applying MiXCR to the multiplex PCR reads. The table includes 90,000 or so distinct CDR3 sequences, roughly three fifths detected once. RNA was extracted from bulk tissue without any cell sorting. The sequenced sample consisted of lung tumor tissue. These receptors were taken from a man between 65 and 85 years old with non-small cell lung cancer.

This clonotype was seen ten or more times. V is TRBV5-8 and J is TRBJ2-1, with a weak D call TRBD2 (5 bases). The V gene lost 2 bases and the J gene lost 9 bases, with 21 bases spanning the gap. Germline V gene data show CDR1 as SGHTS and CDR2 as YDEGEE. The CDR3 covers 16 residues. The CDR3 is CASSLSWAERAGEQFF. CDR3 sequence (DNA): TGTGCCAGCAGCTTATCATGGGCGGAGAGGGCCGGTGAGCAGTTCTTC.

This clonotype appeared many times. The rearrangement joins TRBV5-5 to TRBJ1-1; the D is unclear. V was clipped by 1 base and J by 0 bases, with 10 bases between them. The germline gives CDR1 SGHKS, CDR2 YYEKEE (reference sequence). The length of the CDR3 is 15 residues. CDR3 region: CASSLRALLNTEAFF. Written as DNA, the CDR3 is TGTGCCAGCAGCTTGAGGGCCCTCCTGAACACTGAAGCTTTCTTT.

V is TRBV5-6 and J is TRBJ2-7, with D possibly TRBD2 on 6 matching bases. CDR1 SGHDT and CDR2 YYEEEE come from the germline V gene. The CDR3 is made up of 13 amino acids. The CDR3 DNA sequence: TGTACTAGCAGCCGTGTTGCCAGGAGGGAGCAGTACTTC. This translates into CTSSRVARREQYF.

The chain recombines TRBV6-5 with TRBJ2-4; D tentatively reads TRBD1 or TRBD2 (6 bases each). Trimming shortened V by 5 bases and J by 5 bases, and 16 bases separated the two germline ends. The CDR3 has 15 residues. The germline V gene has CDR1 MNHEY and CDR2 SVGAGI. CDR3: CASSPRGTPENIQYF. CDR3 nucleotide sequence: TGTGCCAGCAGTCCCCGGGGGACACCCGAAAACATTCAGTACTTC.

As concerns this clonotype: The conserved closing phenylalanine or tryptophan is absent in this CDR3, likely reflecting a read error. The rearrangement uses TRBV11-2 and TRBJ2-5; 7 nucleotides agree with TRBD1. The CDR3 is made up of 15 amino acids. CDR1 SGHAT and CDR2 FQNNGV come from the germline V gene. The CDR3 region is CISSWTRTGQETQYY. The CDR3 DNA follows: TGTATCAGCAGCTGGACCAGGACAGGCCAAGAGACCCAGTACTAC.

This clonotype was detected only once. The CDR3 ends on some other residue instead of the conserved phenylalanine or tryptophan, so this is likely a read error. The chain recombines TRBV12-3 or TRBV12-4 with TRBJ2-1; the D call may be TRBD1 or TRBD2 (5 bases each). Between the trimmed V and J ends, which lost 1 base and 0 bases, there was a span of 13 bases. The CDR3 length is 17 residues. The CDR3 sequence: CASSLEPGTISYNEQFL. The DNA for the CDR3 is TGTGCCAGCAGTTTAGAACCGGGGACGATCTCCTACAATGAGCAGTTCTTA.

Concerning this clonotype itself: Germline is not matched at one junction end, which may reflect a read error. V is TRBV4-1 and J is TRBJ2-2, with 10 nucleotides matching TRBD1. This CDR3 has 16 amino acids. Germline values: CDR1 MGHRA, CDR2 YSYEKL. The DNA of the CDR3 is TGCGCCAGCAACCCCGACAGGGGGCGAGGCACCTGGGAGCTGTTTTTT. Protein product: CASNPDRGRGTWELFF.

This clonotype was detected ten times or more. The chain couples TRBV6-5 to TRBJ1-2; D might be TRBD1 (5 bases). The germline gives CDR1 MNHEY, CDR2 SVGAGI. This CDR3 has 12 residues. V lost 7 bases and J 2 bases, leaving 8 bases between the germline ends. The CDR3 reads CASNAGNYGYTF. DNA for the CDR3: TGTGCCAGCAATGCAGGGAACTATGGCTACACCTTC.

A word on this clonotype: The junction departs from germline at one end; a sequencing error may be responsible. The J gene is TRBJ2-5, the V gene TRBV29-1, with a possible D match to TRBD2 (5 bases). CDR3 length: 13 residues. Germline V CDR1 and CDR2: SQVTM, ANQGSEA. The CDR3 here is CSVEGRGMEAQYF. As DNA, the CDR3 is TGCAGTGTTGAAGGAAGAGGCATGGAGGCCCAGTACTTC. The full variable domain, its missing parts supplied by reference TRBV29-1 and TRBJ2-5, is SAVISQKPSRDICQRGTSLTIQCQVDSQVTMMFWYRQQPGQSLTLIATANQGSEATYESGFVIDKFPISRPNLTFSTLTVSNMSPEDSSIYLCSVEGRGMEAQYFGPGTRLLVL.

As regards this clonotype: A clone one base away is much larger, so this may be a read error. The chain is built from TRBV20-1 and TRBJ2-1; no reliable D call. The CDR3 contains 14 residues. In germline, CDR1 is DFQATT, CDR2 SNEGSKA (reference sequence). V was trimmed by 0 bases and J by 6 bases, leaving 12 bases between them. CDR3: CSARDSQSCNEQFF. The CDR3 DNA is TGCAGTGCTAGAGACAGTCAGAGCTGCAATGAGCAGTTCTTC.